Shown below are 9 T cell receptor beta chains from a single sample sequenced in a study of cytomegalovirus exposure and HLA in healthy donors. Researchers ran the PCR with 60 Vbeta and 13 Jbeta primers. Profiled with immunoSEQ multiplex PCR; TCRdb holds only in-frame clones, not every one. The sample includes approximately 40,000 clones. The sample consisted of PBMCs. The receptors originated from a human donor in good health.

The CDR3 here is CASSSGGQGAGTEAFF. The CDR3 coding sequence is TGTGCCAGCAGTTCCGGGGGACAGGGGGCGGGCACTGAAGCTTTCTTT. The chain has TRBV6-5 and TRBJ1-1, with TRBD1 matching over 12 bases. Germline CDR1 MNHEY, CDR2 SVGAGI. The CDR3 has 16 residues. V gave up 4 bases and J gave up 4 bases; unmatched junction bases: 7.

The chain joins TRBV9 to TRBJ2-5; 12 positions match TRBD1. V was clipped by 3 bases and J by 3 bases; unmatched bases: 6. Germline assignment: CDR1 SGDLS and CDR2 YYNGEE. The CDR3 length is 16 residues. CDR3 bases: TGTGCCAGCAGCGACACCGGGACAGGGGGCGAAGAGACCCAGTACTTC. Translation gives CASSDTGTGGEETQYF.

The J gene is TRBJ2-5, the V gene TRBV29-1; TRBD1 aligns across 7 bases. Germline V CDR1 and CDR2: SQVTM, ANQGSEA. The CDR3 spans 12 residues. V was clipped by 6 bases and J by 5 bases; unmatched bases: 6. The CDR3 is CSVATGEETQYF. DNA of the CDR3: TGCAGCGTCGCTACAGGGGAGGAGACCCAGTACTTC.

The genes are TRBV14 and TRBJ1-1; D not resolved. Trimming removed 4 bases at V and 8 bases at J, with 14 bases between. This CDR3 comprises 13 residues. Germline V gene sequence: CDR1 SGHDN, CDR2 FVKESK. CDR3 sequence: CASSLGLYAEAFF. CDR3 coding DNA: TGTGCCAGCAGCCTCGGACTTTACGCCGAAGCTTTCTTT.

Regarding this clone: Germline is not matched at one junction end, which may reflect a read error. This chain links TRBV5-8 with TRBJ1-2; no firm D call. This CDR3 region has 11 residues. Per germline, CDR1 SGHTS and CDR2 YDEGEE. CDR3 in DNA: TGTGCCAGAAGCTCAAACTATGGCTACACCTTC. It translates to CARSSNYGYTF.

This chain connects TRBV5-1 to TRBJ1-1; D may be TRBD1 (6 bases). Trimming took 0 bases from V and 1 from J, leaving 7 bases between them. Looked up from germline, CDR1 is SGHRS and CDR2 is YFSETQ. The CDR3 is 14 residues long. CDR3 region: CASSLGTANTEAFF. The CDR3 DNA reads TGCGCCAGCAGCTTGGGGACAGCGAACACTGAAGCTTTCTTT. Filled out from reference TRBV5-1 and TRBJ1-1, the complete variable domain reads KAGVTQTPRYLIKTRGQQVTLSCSPISGHRSVSWYQQTPGQGLQFLFEYFSETQRNKGNFPGRFSGRQFSNSRSEMNVSTLELGDSALYLCASSLGTANTEAFFGQGTRLTVV.

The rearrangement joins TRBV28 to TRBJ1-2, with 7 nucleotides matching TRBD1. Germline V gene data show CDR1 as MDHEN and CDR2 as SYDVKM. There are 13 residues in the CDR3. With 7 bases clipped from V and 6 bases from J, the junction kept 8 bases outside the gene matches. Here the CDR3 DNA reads TGTGCCAGCACCAGGACAGGCGGCGATGGCTACACCTTC. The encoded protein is CASTRTGGDGYTF.

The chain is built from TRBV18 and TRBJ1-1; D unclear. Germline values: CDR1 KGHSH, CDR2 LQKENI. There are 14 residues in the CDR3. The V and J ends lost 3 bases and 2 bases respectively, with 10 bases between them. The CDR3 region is CASSPGFGNTEAFF. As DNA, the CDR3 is TGTGCCAGCTCACCCGGGTTCGGAAACACTGAAGCTTTCTTT.

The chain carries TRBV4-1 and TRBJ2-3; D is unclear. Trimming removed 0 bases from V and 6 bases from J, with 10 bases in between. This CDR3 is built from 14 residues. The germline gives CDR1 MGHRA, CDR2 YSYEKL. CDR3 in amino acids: CASSQEYVVDTQYF. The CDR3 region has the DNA TGCGCCAGCAGCCAAGAATACGTAGTCGATACGCAGTATTTT.